Listed below are T cell receptor beta chains from one sample, sequenced in a study of cytomegalovirus exposure and HLA in healthy donors. Some clones are missing from TCRdb's copy, which holds only in-frame ones; the method was immunoSEQ multiplex PCR. The sample shows 150,000 to 200,000 clones, around 68% of them seen only once. The sample comprised PBMCs. The receptors derive from a girl aged 10 to 17 in good health and CMV-seronegative. The CDR3 runs from the conserved cysteine through the conserved F or W.

V gene	J gene	CDR3 protein
TRBV7-2	TRBJ2-7	CASSVSSYEQYF
TRBV19	TRBJ2-5	CASSPTGVAETQYF
TRBV29-1	TRBJ1-2	CSVEDPNSDRPDGYTF
TRBV5-1	TRBJ1-6	CASSLESSYNSPLHF
TRBV5-4	TRBJ1-1	CASSDSRQGHTEAFF
TRBV7-8	TRBJ2-7	CASTVTGTVYEQYF
TRBV30	TRBJ1-3	CAWGEDSGNTIYF
TRBV5-5	TRBJ1-3	CASSLQGRGVSGNTIYF
TRBV5-1	TRBJ2-2	CASRQGQPGELFF
TRBV7-3	TRBJ1-2	CASSLDRGYGYTF
TRBV9	TRBJ2-3	CASSVGGEGLDTQYF
TRBV18	TRBJ2-7	CASSPSDYEQYF
TRBV5-6	TRBJ1-1	CASSLVAAEAFF
TRBV7-9	TRBJ1-6	CASSQTRGGSYNSPLHF
TRBV30	TRBJ1-6	CAYNGPGYNSPLHF
TRBV18	TRBJ2-3	CASSPPTGSTQYF
TRBV6-4	TRBJ2-7	CASSPGQGAYEQYF
TRBV18	TRBJ2-6	CASSPLPGQDGSGANVLTF
TRBV6-1	TRBJ2-5	CASSATGETQYF
TRBV11-2	TRBJ1-1	CASSLGVQANTEAFF
TRBV7-3	TRBJ1-2	CASSQGTEYGYTF
TRBV11-3	TRBJ2-5	CASSLGEETQYF
TRBV19	TRBJ2-2	CASVGGVYTGELFF
TRBV6-6	TRBJ1-4	CASSPEGEAGF
TRBV18	TRBJ1-1	CASSSGQGAVKTFF
TRBV30	TRBJ1-2	CAWRYLDYGYTF
TRBV7-8	TRBJ2-7	CASSLEVAGAYKSYEQYF
TRBV29-1	TRBJ1-2	CSVEGVGYTF
TRBV29-1	TRBJ2-1	CSVSTGGLYNEQFF
TRBV7-9	TRBJ2-2	CASSLVPWTSGENTGELFF
TRBV4-1	TRBJ1-5	CASSQTGIVPTLDQPQHF
TRBV9	TRBJ1-1	CASSGTHTEAFF